This T cell receptor beta chain originates from a study of T cells in Graves' hyperthyroidism and ophthalmopathy. Regarding the study as a whole: A model of 13 V-J pairs discriminated ophthalmopathy from stable hyperthyroidism.

RNA transcripts yielded amplified TCR beta CDR3 regions. Researchers ran a first-round RT-PCR on the TCR CDR3 using the HTBI primer set. Each CDR3 protein gets one entry after TCRdb re-called the multiplex PCR reads with MiXCR. The repertoire consists of a few hundred thousand distinct CDR3 sequences, with roughly 13% occurring once and the leading ten covering around 5.3%. Newly diagnosed patients aged 18 to 65 had hyperthyroidism of under 2 months' duration. Not enrolled were patients with uncontrolled infection, other autoimmune disease, pregnancy or lactation. Fresh peripheral blood, 8 to 10 ml, was the source of the PBMCs. This clonotype appeared many times. Its cognate antigen is unknown. There are 15 residues in the CDR3. V lost 2 bases to trimming and J lost 7 bases, with 15 bases between them. Germline V lookup: CDR1 MNHEY, CDR2 SMNVEV (reference sequence).

This sequence originates from a woman younger than 35 with Graves' hyperthyroidism. The chain joins TRBV27 to TRBJ2-1, with D possibly being TRBD1 (5 bases). The sequencing sample was made of blood. Written as DNA, the CDR3 is TGTGCCAGCAGTTTAATACCAGGGCCCCTTAATGAGCAGTTCTTC. Its translation: CASSLIPGPLNEQFF.